This T cell receptor beta chain came from a study of cytomegalovirus exposure and HLA in healthy donors. Of note for this clone: No antigen is known for it.

PCR used 60 Vbeta primers and 13 Jbeta primers. The assay was immunoSEQ multiplex PCR, and TCRdb's table has in-frame clones only and misses some. The sample lists roughly 240,000 clones; roughly 78% were seen once. J was trimmed by 0 bases and V by 4 bases; bases with no gene match: 9. CDR1 SGHRS and CDR2 YFSETQ come from the germline V gene. The CDR3 covers 16 residues. Whole-study results and caveats: Donors belonging to an Asian-associated ancestry cluster reportedly showed fewer N-insertions in productive TCRs than the roughly 700-donor mean, according to what a later analysis found.

Sample: PBMCs. This TCR derives from a boy aged 5-17 years in good health and CMV-seronegative. J is TRBJ1-1 and V is TRBV5-1, with 7 bases fitting TRBD1. The chain's CDR3 is CASSNRQTGLNTEAFF. In DNA form, the CDR3 reads TGCGCCAGCAGCAACAGACAGACAGGGTTGAACACTGAAGCTTTCTTT.